Each of the 20 T cell receptor beta chains below was sequenced from the same sample in a study of tumor-infiltrating lymphocytes in primary liver carcinoma. TCR beta cDNA was made from roughly 450 ng total RNA with a constant-region primer. Modified slightly, ARM-PCR produced TCR beta libraries over three nested multiplex PCR rounds. In the first two PCR rounds, TRBV1-TRBV30 forward primers were paired with a C-beta reverse primer, and each round lasted about 9 cycles. From the multiplex PCR reads, TCRdb called clonotypes with MiXCR, one entry per CDR3 protein. The table has around 37,000 distinct CDR3 sequences, more than 60% seen once. From approximately 20-30 mg of unsorted bulk tissue, DNA and RNA were co-extracted together. Specimen: tumor-adjacent normal liver tissue. These receptors came from a man in his forties with primary liver carcinoma and hepatitis B virus infection.

This clonotype was seen once. One end of the junction fails to match germline, which may point to a read error. V is TRBV5-1 and J is TRBJ1-4; D is ambiguous. From germline, CDR1 is SGHRS and CDR2 YFSETQ. The CDR3 runs 13 residues. CDR3 nucleotide sequence: TGCGCTAGCAACTTGGACGGGTTTGAAAAACTGTTTTTT. Amino acid sequence: CASNLDGFEKLFF.

Notes on this clonotype: Sequence at one end of the junction differs from germline and may be a read error. This rearrangement joins TRBV30 to TRBJ2-3; D might be TRBD1 (7 bases). CDR3 length: 14 amino acids. Germline V gene data show CDR1 as GTSNPN and CDR2 as SVGIG (reference sequence). The CDR3: CTWSTGDFTDTQYF. Here the CDR3 DNA reads TGTACCTGGAGTACAGGGGACTTCACAGATACGCAATATTTT.

As regards this clonotype: The missing conserved phenylalanine or tryptophan at the end of this CDR3 makes a read error likely. The rearrangement links TRBV6-5 to TRBJ2-7; unclear D gene. V dropped 4 bases and J dropped 6 bases, with 7 bases sitting between them. Germline CDR1 and CDR2: MNHEY and SVGAGI. CDR3 length equals 11 residues. The CDR3 sequence is CASSSGREQYT. The CDR3 DNA follows: TGTGCCAGCAGTTCGGGTCGCGAGCAGTACACC.

As to this clonotype: The junction departs from the called germline gene at one end, perhaps through a read error. The chain recombines TRBV7-9 with TRBJ2-1, with unresolved D. Germline loops: CDR1 SEHNR, CDR2 FQNEAQ (reference sequence). The CDR3 has 14 amino acids. The CDR3: CASGLGNRGDEQFF. The DNA for the CDR3 is TGTGCCAGCGGCTTAGGAAATAGAGGCGATGAGCAGTTCTTC. Drawing the rest from reference TRBV7-9 and TRBJ2-1, the complete variable domain is DTGVSQNPRHKITKRGQNVTFRCDPISEHNRLYWYRQTLGQGPEFLTYFQNEAQLEKSRLLSDRFSAERPKGSFSTLEIQRTEQGDSAMYLCASGLGNRGDEQFFGPGTRLTVL.

Worth noting for this clonotype: A junction end diverges from the germline sequence, so it may reflect a read error. The chain employs TRBV6-1 and TRBJ2-2; D may match TRBD1 or TRBD2 (5 bases each). The CDR3 extends over 15 amino acids. Germline loops: CDR1 MNHNS, CDR2 SASEGT. CDR3 DNA sequence: TGTGCCAGCACCATTGAGGTTGGGGCCCCCTGGGAGTTGTTTTTT. This encodes CASTIEVGAPWELFF.

CDR3 DNA sequence: TGTGCCACCTTAACGCATACGCAGTATTTT. Encoded protein: CATLTHTQYF. The rearrangement links TRBV10-3 to TRBJ2-3; no definite D call. Germline-derived CDR1 and CDR2 are ENHRY and SYGVKD. Trimming removed 10 bases at V and 7 bases at J, with 9 bases between. The CDR3 extends over 10 amino acids.

About this clonotype: At one boundary the junction diverges from the germline segment, which might be a read error. The V and J genes are TRBV6-1 and TRBJ2-1, with 8 positions matching TRBD2. The CDR3 has 15 amino acids. Germline CDR1 MNHNS, CDR2 SASEGT. The CDR3 reads CARSEEAGGYNERFF. CDR3 nucleotides: TGTGCCAGGAGTGAAGAGGCGGGAGGATACAATGAGCGGTTCTTC.

A remark on this clonotype: Compared with germline, one end of the junction differs, possibly owing to a read error. The V and J genes are TRBV7-9 and TRBJ2-1; 9 nucleotides agree with TRBD2. The CDR3 length is 15 residues. Germline CDR1 SEHNR, CDR2 FQNEAQ (reference sequence). In DNA form, the CDR3 reads TGTGCCAGCAGCTCAGTGGCGGGAGGGAGGAATGAACAGTTCTTC. Translating gives CASSSVAGGRNEQFF.

This clonotype appeared a few times. One junction end does not reproduce the germline sequence, and a read error may be involved. The rearrangement joins TRBV4-2 to TRBJ2-1; D tentatively fits TRBD1 or TRBD2 (5 bases each). The CDR3 consists of 14 residues. Germline CDR1 reads LGHNA; CDR2 reads YNFKEQ. The CDR3 loop reads CVSSQDRGAEEQFF. CDR3 DNA: TGTGTCAGCAGCCAAGATCGGGGCGCCGAGGAGCAGTTCTTC.

Of note for this clonotype: A read error is likely, as this CDR3 ends without the conserved phenylalanine or tryptophan. V and J are TRBV19 and TRBJ1-5; 8 bases agree with TRBD1. The length of the CDR3 is 14 residues. V dropped 7 bases and J dropped 6; count of bases not matched to a gene: 8. Germline-derived CDR1 and CDR2 are LNHDA and SQIVND (reference sequence). CDR3 loop: CASTVQGATQPQHL. The CDR3 DNA reads as TGTGCCAGTACCGTCCAGGGGGCGACTCAGCCCCAGCATCTT.

In regard to this clonotype: Likely a read error: the CDR3 ends without its conserved phenylalanine or tryptophan. The limits of the CDR3 on the DNA are not certain, so only TCRdb's listed CDR3 is given. V is TRBV29-1 and J is TRBJ2-2; the table's D call TRBD2 went unverified against the DNA. The germline V gene has CDR1 SQVTM and CDR2 ANQGSEA. The CDR3 spans 15 residues, counting both ends. This CDR3 reads CSVVVGIVNTGELFY.

This clonotype was counted many times. CDR3 nucleotide sequence: TGCGCCAGCAGCTTGGAGGGCGGGAGCCATGAGCAGTTCTTC. Its protein product is CASSLEGGSHEQFF. This chain links TRBV5-1 with TRBJ2-1; 7 positions agree with TRBD2. CDR1 is SGHRS and CDR2 is YFSETQ in the germline V gene. The CDR3 contains 14 residues. The junction had 5 bases not matched to a gene; V was cut back by 0 bases and J by 8 bases.

This clonotype was seen only once. The junction shows a germline mismatch at one end, possibly a read error. CDR3: CAGSQDSGYNNQPQHF. CDR3 in DNA: TGTGCCGGCAGTCAAGATTCAGGGTATAACAATCAGCCCCAGCATTTT. The chain uses TRBV4-2 and TRBJ1-5, with D possibly being TRBD1 (5 bases). CDR1 is LGHNA, CDR2 YNFKEQ, per germline. There are 16 residues in the CDR3.

A note on this clonotype: A junction end diverges from the germline sequence, so it may reflect a read error. The chain is built from TRBV5-4 and TRBJ2-7, with 8 bases identical to TRBD1. There are 16 residues in the CDR3. The V gene's germline CDR1 is SGHNT and CDR2 YYREEE (reference sequence). The CDR3 sequence: CAGSTVAGRGLYEQYF. The CDR3 DNA is TGTGCCGGCAGCACCGTGGCGGGCAGGGGGCTTTACGAGCAGTACTTC.

In this sample, this clonotype turned up a few times. A much more abundant neighbour one base away suggests this may be a read error. The chain couples TRBV6-4 to TRBJ2-1; D not certain. Trimming took off 0 bases at V and 8 bases at J, with 14 bases between the two ends. Germline V gene lookup returns CDR1 MRHNA and CDR2 SNTAGT. CDR3 length: 15 amino acids. The CDR3: CASSDSLVGSDEQFF. The CDR3 DNA reads TGTGCCAGCAGTGACTCGTTAGTGGGGTCTGATGAGCAGTTCTTC.

The J gene is TRBJ2-3, the V gene TRBV5-4, with a tentative D call TRBD1 (5 bases). Germline-derived CDR1 and CDR2 are SGHNT and YYREEE (reference sequence). Between the trimmed V and J ends, which lost 0 bases and 7 bases, there was a span of 15 bases. This CDR3 is built from 15 residues. The CDR3 nucleotides read TGTGCCAGCAGCTTGGTAGAAAGGGGTACATATACGCAGTATTTT. It specifies CASSLVERGTYTQYF.

This clonotype is a singleton in its sample. This chain uses TRBV11-3 with TRBJ1-5, with D unresolved. Per germline, CDR1 SGHNT and CDR2 YENEEA. Trimming pared 0 bases from V and 10 bases from J, leaving 16 bases between. The CDR3 totals 15 residues. The CDR3 region has the DNA TGTGCCAGCAGCTTAGACCTGGGGATGGCTCATCCCCAGCATTTT. Translated: CASSLDLGMAHPQHF.

This clonotype came up a few times. The CDR3 spells CSVAGLAATSTGELFF. Written as DNA, the CDR3 is TGCAGCGTTGCGGGACTAGCGGCAACGAGCACCGGGGAGCTGTTTTTT. The V and J genes are TRBV29-1 and TRBJ2-2; 11 nucleotides align to TRBD2. Per the germline V gene, CDR1 is SQVTM and CDR2 is ANQGSEA. The CDR3 consists of 16 residues. J lost 4 bases, V lost 4 bases, and 8 bases had no gene match.

Remarks on this clonotype: Since the CDR3 does not end with the conserved phenylalanine or tryptophan, this likely comes from a read error. The chain couples TRBV7-9 to TRBJ2-1, with 14 bases identical to TRBD2. The CDR3 runs 18 residues. Germline CDR1 reads SEHNR; CDR2 reads FQNEAQ (reference sequence). CDR3: CASSPGTSGGSSYNEQFS. The CDR3 coding sequence is TGTGCTAGCAGCCCCGGGACTAGCGGGGGAAGCTCCTATAATGAGCAGTTCTCC.

This clonotype was counted once. This rearrangement joins TRBV19 to TRBJ1-1, with D possibly being TRBD1 (6 bases). Germline V lookup: CDR1 LNHDA, CDR2 SQIVND (reference sequence). The V gene lost 7 bases and the J gene lost 6 bases, with 12 bases spanning the gap. The CDR3 loop spans 12 amino acids. The CDR3 bases are TGTGCCAGTAATACAGGGATCGCTGAAGCTTTCTTT. Translated: CASNTGIAEAFF.